The 27 T cell receptor beta chains below all came from one sample that was sequenced in a study of blood T cell repertoires in COVID-19. Using immunoSEQ multiplex PCR, the repertoire was profiled, and TCRdb retains in-frame clones only, with some absent. The table records about 200,000 clones, 90% of them present only once. Sequenced input: PBMCs or T cells enriched from blood (not recorded which). Receptors originate from a man aged 25-45 years who had recovered from COVID-19.

This chain uses TRBV7-8 with TRBJ1-1, with unresolved D. Trimming shortened V by 6 bases and J by 1 base, and 15 bases separated the two germline ends. This CDR3 is 15 amino acids long. Germline lookup yields CDR1 SGHVS and CDR2 FQNEAQ. The CDR3 sequence is CASRSAGSSNTEAFF. The CDR3 region has the DNA TGTGCCAGCAGGTCGGCAGGATCGTCGAACACTGAAGCTTTCTTT.

This clone was detected once. This sequence joins TRBV9 and TRBJ1-1; D perhaps matches TRBD1 (5 bases). V was pared by 3 bases and J by 0 bases, with 12 bases between. The CDR3 runs 15 residues. Germline V lookup: CDR1 SGDLS, CDR2 YYNGEE. The CDR3 bases are TGTGCCAGCAGCGCCCGAACAGGAGTGAACACTGAAGCTTTCTTT. It is translated as CASSARTGVNTEAFF.

The chain carries TRBV3-1 (or the pseudogene TRBV3-2) and TRBJ2-7; 10 bases align to TRBD1. Germline CDR1 LGHDT, CDR2 YNNKEL (reference sequence). The CDR3 contains 15 residues. V was pared by 5 bases and J by 4 bases, with 8 bases of the junction left unmatched. CDR3 bases: TGTGCCAGCAGCGACCCGACAGGGGGCAAGTACGAGCAGTACTTC. Translation: CASSDPTGGKYEQYF.

V and J are TRBV5-1 and TRBJ2-7; D is possibly TRBD2 (6 bases). The V gene lost 3 bases and the J gene lost 5 bases, with 12 bases spanning the gap. The CDR3 length is 13 residues. Germline V gives CDR1 SGHRS, CDR2 YFSETQ. In nucleotides, the CDR3 is TGCGCCAGCAGCTCCGGCTCTAGCGACGAGCAGTACTTC. It codes for CASSSGSSDEQYF. The full variable domain, in which reference TRBV5-1 and TRBJ2-7 provide the parts outside the CDR3, is KAGVTQTPRYLIKTRGQQVTLSCSPISGHRSVSWYQQTPGQGLQFLFEYFSETQRNKGNFPGRFSGRQFSNSRSEMNVSTLELGDSALYLCASSSGSSDEQYFGPGTRLTVT.

The chain recombines TRBV5-4 with TRBJ1-1, with TRBD1 as a possible D gene (6 bases). Germline-derived CDR1 and CDR2 are SGHNT and YYREEE (reference sequence). Trimming stripped 2 bases from V and 6 bases from J, with 11 bases between. The CDR3 is 13 amino acids. The CDR3 nucleotides are TGTGCCAGCAGCTTAATTGACAGGCCTGAAGCTTTCTTT. Its protein is CASSLIDRPEAFF.

The sample holds a few counts of this clone. The genes are TRBV6-6 and TRBJ2-5; D may be TRBD1 (5 bases). V shed 5 bases and J shed 4 bases, with 23 bases lying between them. Germline V gene data show CDR1 as MNHNY and CDR2 as SVGAGI (reference sequence). This CDR3 has 17 amino acids. The DNA of the CDR3 is TGTGCCAGCAGTCCAAGGCCTCCAAATCTTAGGGGAGAGACCCAGTACTTC. Amino acids: CASSPRPPNLRGETQYF.

V is TRBV19 and J is TRBJ1-4; D is uncertain. The germline V gene encodes CDR1 LNHDA and CDR2 SQIVND (reference sequence). This CDR3 has 15 amino acids. Trimming left V 10 bases short and J 4 bases short, with 19 bases between. The CDR3 nucleotides read TGTGCCACCGGCGTCCAGGCCGGACTTAATGAAAAACTGTTTTTT. Translation gives CATGVQAGLNEKLFF. Complete variable domain (other parts from reference TRBV19 and TRBJ1-4): DGGITQSPKYLFRKEGQNVTLSCEQNLNHDAMYWYRQDPGQGLRLIYYSQIVNDFQKGDIAEGYSVSREKKESFPLTVTSAQKNPTAFYLCATGVQAGLNEKLFFGSGTQLSVL.

The V call is TRBV6-5, the J call TRBJ1-2; D not resolved. V shed 7 bases and J shed 7 bases, with 16 bases lying between them. This CDR3 is built from 13 residues. Germline V CDR1 and CDR2: MNHEY, SVGAGI. This chain's CDR3 is CASIPAGRAGYTF. CDR3 DNA: TGTGCCAGCATTCCCGCGGGGAGGGCTGGCTACACCTTC.

The chain has TRBV7-8 and TRBJ1-1; tentative D call: TRBD1 (5 bases). Germline CDR1 and CDR2: SGHVS and FQNEAQ. Deletions cut 1 base from V and 1 base from J, with 22 bases between. The CDR3 is 19 amino acids. CDR3 sequence: CASSLEVRGSPRGNTEAFF. The CDR3 coding sequence is TGTGCCAGCAGCTTAGAAGTGCGGGGGTCCCCGAGGGGGAACACTGAAGCTTTCTTT.

The V call is TRBV7-8, the J call TRBJ1-1; maybe TRBD1 (5 bases). From germline, CDR1 is SGHVS and CDR2 FQNEAQ. The CDR3 has 16 residues. Trimming removed 1 base at V and 1 base at J, with 13 bases between. CDR3 DNA sequence: TGTGCCAGCAGCTTAGTGGGGGGAGCCACGAACACTGAAGCTTTCTTT. Translated, it gives CASSLVGGATNTEAFF.

V and J are TRBV5-1 and TRBJ2-5; 10 nucleotides line up with TRBD2. The CDR3 consists of 15 residues. V lost 4 bases to trimming and J lost 2 bases; unmatched junction nucleotides: 5. CDR1 is SGHRS and CDR2 is YFSETQ in the germline V gene. CDR3 sequence: CASSTGLAEQETQYF. CDR3 in DNA: TGCGCCAGCAGCACCGGACTAGCGGAACAAGAGACCCAGTACTTC.

The rearrangement joins TRBV5-8 to TRBJ1-5; D not resolved. The germline V gene encodes CDR1 SGHTS and CDR2 YDEGEE. V shed 3 bases and J shed 0 bases, with 10 bases lying between them. This CDR3 spans 15 amino acids. CDR3 loop: CASSSSGSSNQPQHF. CDR3 in DNA: TGTGCCAGCAGCTCATCCGGGAGTAGCAATCAGCCCCAGCATTTT. Filled out from reference TRBV5-8 and TRBJ1-5, the complete variable domain reads EAGVTQSPTHLIKTRGQQATLRCSPISGHTSVYWYQQALGLGLQFLLWYDEGEERNRGNFPPRFSGRQFPNYSSELNVNALELEDSALYLCASSSSGSSNQPQHFGDGTRLSIL.

This chain connects TRBV15 to TRBJ1-5; 11 bases align to TRBD1. CDR1 is LNHNV and CDR2 is YYDKDF in the germline V gene (reference sequence). The J segment lost 5 bases and the V segment lost 5 bases, leaving 8 bases of the junction unmatched. The CDR3 contains 16 residues. CDR3 protein: CATSRDRGMVDQPQHF. Written as DNA, the CDR3 is TGTGCCACCAGCCGGGACAGGGGGATGGTAGATCAGCCCCAGCATTTT.

In its sample, this clone was seen a few times. The rearrangement links TRBV2 to TRBJ2-1; 10 nucleotides agree with TRBD2. V was pared by 0 bases and J by 5 bases, with 4 bases of the junction left unmatched. This CDR3 has 16 residues. Germline-derived CDR1 and CDR2 are SNHLY and FYNNEI. CDR3 loop: CASSEAGLAINNEQFF. CDR3 nucleotides: TGTGCCAGCAGTGAAGCGGGACTAGCGATCAACAATGAGCAGTTCTTC.

The rearrangement uses TRBV29-1 and TRBJ2-1, with 12 bases fitting TRBD2. CDR3 length: 17 amino acids. V was clipped by 2 bases and J by 0 bases; unmatched bases: 5. Germline CDR1 and CDR2: SQVTM and ANQGSEA. The DNA of the CDR3 is TGCAGCGTTGAATCGACTAGCGGGAGCCCCTCCTACAATGAGCAGTTCTTC. It specifies CSVESTSGSPSYNEQFF.

The rearrangement links TRBV18 to TRBJ1-1; D is unresolved. The CDR3 is 15 residues long. Germline V gene lookup returns CDR1 KGHSH and CDR2 LQKENI. Trimming removed 2 bases at V and 0 bases at J, with 10 bases between. The CDR3 DNA is TGTGCCAGCTCACCAACGGGGATTATGAACACTGAAGCTTTCTTT. Translated: CASSPTGIMNTEAFF.

This chain links TRBV10-2 with TRBJ1-1; 7 nucleotides agree with TRBD1. The CDR3 is 15 residues long. Germline V lookup: CDR1 WSHSY, CDR2 SAAADI. J gave up 1 base and V 1 base, and 3 bases lay outside the gene matches. The CDR3 DNA reads as TGCGCCAGCAGTGAGTACGGGACAGCGAACACTGAAGCTTTCTTT. Protein sequence: CASSEYGTANTEAFF.

The V and J genes are TRBV6-2 or TRBV6-3 and TRBJ1-2, with D maybe TRBD1 (6 bases). This CDR3 has 15 amino acids. The germline CDR1 and CDR2 sequences are MNHEY and SVGEGT. V lost 2 bases and J lost 4, with 14 bases in between. The DNA for the CDR3 is TGTGCCAGCAGTTACCGTTCAGGGGAGAGCTATGGCTACACCTTC. Translated, it gives CASSYRSGESYGYTF.

This rearrangement joins TRBV5-4 to TRBJ2-1; TRBD2 agrees at 7 bases. The CDR3 is made up of 15 amino acids. CDR1 and CDR2 (germline): SGHNT, YYREEE (reference sequence). V lost 0 bases and J lost 4; bases outside the gene matches: 4. The chain's CDR3 is CASSLGGREYNEQFF. Here the CDR3 DNA reads TGTGCCAGCAGCTTGGGCGGGAGAGAATACAATGAGCAGTTCTTC.

J is TRBJ1-5 and V is TRBV7-2, with 8 bases matching TRBD1. The germline CDR1 and CDR2 sequences are SGHTA and FQGNSA. CDR3 length: 15 residues. Trimming at V came to 2 bases and at J to 3 bases, leaving 3 bases not matched to a gene. The CDR3 DNA sequence: TGTGCCAGCAGCTTAAGGACAGGGACCAATCAGCCCCAGCATTTT. Translation gives CASSLRTGTNQPQHF.

The chain couples TRBV12-3 or TRBV12-4 to TRBJ1-2, with D possibly being TRBD1 (5 bases). Trimming pared 1 base from V and 7 bases from J, leaving 7 bases between. The CDR3 consists of 12 residues. The DNA for the CDR3 is TGTGCCAGCAGTTTAGGGGGGGGTGGCTACACCTTC. Its protein is CASSLGGGGYTF.

The chain joins TRBV5-1 to TRBJ1-5; possibly TRBD1 for D (5 bases). Between the trimmed V and J ends, which lost 0 bases and 7 bases, there was a span of 17 bases. The CDR3 has 16 residues. The germline gives CDR1 SGHRS, CDR2 YFSETQ. CDR3 loop: CASSLEGLGGRQPQHF. For the CDR3, the DNA is TGCGCCAGCAGCTTGGAAGGTTTGGGGGGAAGGCAGCCCCAGCATTTT. The whole variable domain, filled in from reference TRBV5-1 and TRBJ1-5, reads KAGVTQTPRYLIKTRGQQVTLSCSPISGHRSVSWYQQTPGQGLQFLFEYFSETQRNKGNFPGRFSGRQFSNSRSEMNVSTLELGDSALYLCASSLEGLGGRQPQHFGDGTRLSIL.

The chain recombines TRBV7-9 with TRBJ2-1, with D possibly TRBD2 on 6 matching bases. Trimming removed 5 bases from V and 5 bases from J, with 13 bases in between. Germline loops: CDR1 SEHNR, CDR2 FQNEAQ (reference sequence). This CDR3 is built from 14 residues. The CDR3: CASSPRLVDNEQFF. CDR3 coding DNA: TGTGCCAGCAGCCCTAGACTAGTAGACAATGAGCAGTTCTTC.

The chain carries TRBV7-9 and TRBJ2-2; TRBD1 matches at 10 bases. The CDR3 totals 17 residues. Germline values: CDR1 SEHNR, CDR2 FQNEAQ (reference sequence). V lost 1 base, J lost 4 bases, and 6 bases stayed unmatched. The CDR3 is CASSLEEWTGGTGELFF. Here the CDR3 DNA reads TGTGCCAGCAGCTTAGAGGAGTGGACAGGGGGCACCGGGGAGCTGTTTTTT.

The V and J genes are TRBV27 and TRBJ1-5; no definite D call. In germline, CDR1 is MNHEY, CDR2 SMNVEV (reference sequence). The V end was cut by 5 bases, the J end by 1 base, with 9 bases between. This CDR3 region has 14 residues. Here the CDR3 DNA reads TGTGCCAGCAGTCAATGGAGGAGCAATCAGCCCCAGCATTTT. It specifies CASSQWRSNQPQHF.

This sequence joins TRBV2 and TRBJ1-6; TRBD1 might be the D (6 bases). The length of the CDR3 is 16 residues. Trimming shortened V by 5 bases and J by 6 bases, and 17 bases separated the two germline ends. The germline V gene encodes CDR1 SNHLY and CDR2 FYNNEI. CDR3 loop: CASSFLDRKLNSPLHF. The CDR3 region has the DNA TGTGCCAGCAGTTTCCTCGACAGGAAACTTAATTCACCCCTCCACTTT.

The chain recombines TRBV30 with TRBJ1-3; no definite D call. The germline gives CDR1 GTSNPN, CDR2 SVGIG (reference sequence). The CDR3 runs 13 residues. With 6 bases removed from V and 0 bases from J, the gap between germline ends came to 9 bases. Here the CDR3 reads CACQEISGNTIYF. DNA of the CDR3: TGTGCCTGTCAGGAAATCTCTGGAAACACCATATATTTT.